A selection of T cell receptor beta chains follows, all from one sample in a study of T cell changes during pregnancy in multiple sclerosis. Method: immunoSEQ multiplex PCR; TCRdb's copy keeps in-frame clones and lacks some. The data show about 93,000 clones, 85% to 95% seen once. The sample was peripheral blood, taken after pregnancy. These receptors were obtained from a female donor with multiple sclerosis, enrolled in a pregnancy study. Both conserved end residues are part of each CDR3. The D gene is left open where the match is weak. Where a row states a size, it is once, few, many or the class of an expanded clone; other rows omit it.

v_call	clone_size	d_call	j_call	cdr3_nt	cdr3_aa
TRBV7-8	NA	NA	TRBJ2-7	TGTGCCAGCAGCCCACGGAGGGTAGCGGTCTACGAGCAGTACTTC	CASSPRRVAVYEQYF
TRBV4-3	NA	NA	TRBJ1-3	TGCGCCAGCAGCCAAGATGGGGGGGCCGGAAACACCATATATTTT	CASSQDGGAGNTIYF
TRBV7-8	NA	NA	TRBJ1-2	TGTGCCAGCAGCTTAGTCCCAGGGAACGATGGCTACACCTTC	CASSLVPGNDGYTF
TRBV11-1	NA	NA	TRBJ2-1	TGTGCCAGCAGCTTTAGTTCGGTCAATGAGCAGTTCTTC	CASSFSSVNEQFF
TRBV10-3	NA	NA	TRBJ1-6	TGTGCCATCCGTCCCAGCTCCTATAATTCACCCCTCCACTTT	CAIRPSSYNSPLHF
TRBV11-2	few	TRBD1	TRBJ1-2	TGTGCCAGCAGCCTCATTCCCACATACAGGGGAAACGGCTACACCTTC	CASSLIPTYRGNGYTF
TRBV5-4	NA	NA	TRBJ2-2	TGTGCCAGCAGCCTCGGACAGGCGGGGACCGGGGAGCTGTTTTTT	CASSLGQAGTGELFF
TRBV19	NA	NA	TRBJ2-6	TGTGCCAGTAGTGTCCAGTCTGGGGCCAACGTCCTGACTTTC	CASSVQSGANVLTF
TRBV5-1	NA	TRBD1	TRBJ2-5	TGCGCCAGCAGCTTGGCCACACTCTTTACTGGGACAGGCCAAGAGACCCAGTACTTC	CASSLATLFTGTGQETQYF
TRBV5-1	NA	NA	TRBJ2-5	TGCGCCAGCAGCTCTGATGCGGGGACCGAGACCCAGTACTTC	CASSSDAGTETQYF
TRBV5-6	few	TRBD1	TRBJ1-2	TGTGCCAGCAGGTTCCCCTATGACAGGGGTAGTCTCTACGGCTACACCTTC	CASRFPYDRGSLYGYTF
TRBV7-2	NA	NA	TRBJ2-2	TGTGCCAGCAGCTTCCTACCGGGCCAGGGGTGGTTTGGGGAGCTGTTTTTT	CASSFLPGQGWFGELFF
TRBV2	few	NA	TRBJ2-2	TGTGCCAGCAGTGCAGGGGAAGGCACCGGGGAGCTGTTTTTT	CASSAGEGTGELFF
TRBV5-8	NA	NA	TRBJ1-5	TGTGCCAGCAGCTTGACAGCCCAGCCCCAGCATTTT	CASSLTAQPQHF
TRBV5-1	NA	TRBD1	TRBJ2-3	TGCGCCAGCAGTAAACAGGGGCCGGACACAGATACGCAGTATTTT	CASSKQGPDTDTQYF
TRBV4-2	NA	TRBD1	TRBJ1-3	TGTGCCAGCAGCCAAGATCGTGGACAGGGCGGAAACACCATATATTTT	CASSQDRGQGGNTIYF
TRBV27	NA	NA	TRBJ1-2	TGTGCCAGCAGTTCCCCCCCCCGGGGTGAAGGCTACACCTTC	CASSSPPRGEGYTF
TRBV30	NA	NA	TRBJ2-3	TGTGCCTGGAAATATCTTGCGTCTAGCACAGATACGCAGTATTTT	CAWKYLASSTDTQYF
TRBV19	NA	TRBD2	TRBJ2-7	TGTGCCAGTAGTAGGGGAGGGTCCCTTAGCTCCTACGAGCAGTACTTC	CASSRGGSLSSYEQYF
TRBV7-9	NA	TRBD1	TRBJ1-2	TGTGCCAGCAGCTCCCGGACAGGGGGTATTGACTATGGCTACACCTTC	CASSSRTGGIDYGYTF
TRBV4-1	NA	TRBD2	TRBJ2-7	TGCGCCAGCAGCCAAGATAGCGCCCTAGCGGGGGGGCCCAACGAGCAGTACTTC	CASSQDSALAGGPNEQYF
TRBV19	NA	TRBD1	TRBJ1-1	TGTGCCAGTAGTCCGGGACAGGGGACGGAAGCTTTCTTT	CASSPGQGTEAFF
TRBV7-2	NA	TRBD2	TRBJ2-5	TGTGCCAGCAGATTTAGCGGGGGGGCGGAGACCCAGTACTTC	CASRFSGGAETQYF
TRBV14	NA	NA	TRBJ1-6	TGTGCCAGCAGCCAAGATCAAGCCGGAGACTCACGGGGGTCACCCCTCCACTTT	CASSQDQAGDSRGSPLHF
TRBV7-2	NA	TRBD1	TRBJ2-7	TGTGCCAGCAGCTCGGTCCAGGGGGCCTGGTACGAGCAGTACTTC	CASSSVQGAWYEQYF
TRBV5-1	NA	TRBD2	TRBJ2-1	TGCGCCAGCAGCTTGGCGGTAGCGGGAGGTCTGGACAATGAGCAGTTCTTC	CASSLAVAGGLDNEQFF
TRBV6-1	NA	TRBD2	TRBJ2-2	TGTGCCAGCAGTGAAGGCCACGGGAGGTCGAACACCGGGGAGCTGTTTTTT	CASSEGHGRSNTGELFF
TRBV5-5	NA	NA	TRBJ2-6	TGTGCCAGCAGCTTGACAGGGCTAGGGGCCAACGTCCTGACTTTC	CASSLTGLGANVLTF
TRBV6-4	NA	NA	TRBJ1-1	TGTGCCAGCAGTGACTCGACATTGAACACTGAAGCTTTCTTT	CASSDSTLNTEAFF
TRBV7-6	NA	NA	TRBJ1-5	TGTGCCAGCAGCTTAGAACAGAATAATCAGCCCCAGCATTTT	CASSLEQNNQPQHF
TRBV7-2	NA	NA	TRBJ1-3	TGTGCCAGCAGCTTAGACCTGGGTCACAGAAGCTCTGGAAACACCATATATTTT	CASSLDLGHRSSGNTIYF
TRBV18	NA	NA	TRBJ1-5	TGTGCCAGCTCACCGCGGGGTGAAACCTACCCGTCCCAGCATTTT	CASSPRGETYPSQHF
TRBV4-1	few	NA	TRBJ1-1	TGCGCCAGCAGCCAAGGAGGGGTGGAGGGGAGGGGAGCTTTCTTT	CASSQGGVEGRGAFF
TRBV19	NA	NA	TRBJ2-5	TGTGCCAGTAGTGATTCAGGGGATCGGGAGACCCAGTACTTC	CASSDSGDRETQYF
TRBV7-9	NA	NA	TRBJ1-2	TGTGCCAGCAGCTTATTGGCAGGGTATGGCTATGGCTACACCTTC	CASSLLAGYGYGYTF
TRBV6-9	NA	NA	TRBJ2-7	TGTGCCAGCAGTTATTCGCCAGGGACAACCTCCTACGAGCAGTACTTC	CASSYSPGTTSYEQYF
TRBV19	NA	NA	TRBJ1-2	TGTGCCAGTAACGTGCAGGTCAGAAGCTATGGCTACACCTTC	CASNVQVRSYGYTF
TRBV6-1	NA	TRBD1	TRBJ1-2	TGTGCCAGCATGGCGGGACAGGGGTATGGCTACACCTTC	CASMAGQGYGYTF
TRBV11-2	NA	NA	TRBJ1-6	TGTGCCAGCAGCCCTCAGGGCCCCGGGAATTCACCCCTCCACTTT	CASSPQGPGNSPLHF
TRBV29-1	NA	NA	TRBJ2-1	TGCAGCGTTGCATCCCCGAGCTCCTACAATGAGCAGTTCTTC	CSVASPSSYNEQFF
TRBV29-1	NA	NA	TRBJ1-1	TGCAGCGTTGTGCCCCCGAACACCGAAGCTTTCTTT	CSVVPPNTEAFF
TRBV5-1	NA	TRBD2	TRBJ2-1	TGCGCCAGCAGCCCCAACCTCCAGCGGGGGGACAATGAGCAGTTCTTC	CASSPNLQRGDNEQFF
TRBV7-6	NA	NA	TRBJ1-2	TGTGCCAGCAGCTTAGCCGCCGGACAGAACCCCCTAATAGACTTC	CASSLAAGQNPLIDF
TRBV5-1	NA	NA	TRBJ2-1	TGCGCCAGCAGCCAGGACTTCAATGAGCAGTTCTTC	CASSQDFNEQFF
TRBV9	NA	TRBD2	TRBJ2-7	TGTGCCAGCAGCGTAGGCCTAGCGGGGGCCTACGAGCAGTACTTC	CASSVGLAGAYEQYF
TRBV4-1	few	NA	TRBJ1-1	TGCGCCAGCAGCCCCCAGGAAAACACTGAAGCTTTCTTT	CASSPQENTEAFF
TRBV5-1	once	TRBD2	TRBJ2-3	TGCGCCAGCAGCTTGACGCGGGAGGGCCCTAGGGGGCAGTATTTT	CASSLTREGPRGQYF
TRBV5-6	NA	NA	TRBJ1-1	TGTGCCAGCAGCTACTCCACTGAAGCTTTCTTT	CASSYSTEAFF
TRBV4-1	NA	TRBD2	TRBJ2-3	TGCGCCAGCAGCCAAGGGGCGGGGGGGTCAGATACGCAGTATTTT	CASSQGAGGSDTQYF
TRBV5-6	NA	NA	TRBJ1-2	TGTGCCAGCAGCCGCACGTCCGCCCTAAACTATGGCTACACCTTC	CASSRTSALNYGYTF
TRBV6-1	NA	TRBD1	TRBJ1-1	TGTGCCAGCAGGGACAGGGGGAACACTGAAGCTTTCTTT	CASRDRGNTEAFF
TRBV6-6	NA	TRBD1	TRBJ1-1	TGTGCCAGCAGCGGGGGGGGAACAGGGGGCGGCACTGAAGCTTTCTTT	CASSGGGTGGGTEAFF